This T cell receptor beta chain was identified in a study of T cells in Graves' hyperthyroidism and ophthalmopathy. Broader study findings: Appearing also in blood were most of the thyroid clonotypes expanded above 0.001.

This clonotype turned up a few times. What it recognizes is unknown. Patients aged 18 to 65 with hyperthyroidism were newly diagnosed, with duration under 2 months. Diagnostic assessment was based on clinical symptoms, serum thyroxine and TRAb, thyroid ultrasound and orbital computed tomography. Using about 10 ml of fresh peripheral blood, PBMCs were prepared. There are 18 residues in the CDR3. V was pared by 3 bases and J by 6 bases, with 23 bases between. Germline assignment: CDR1 SGHTA and CDR2 FQGTGA. Amplification of TCR beta CDR3 regions was performed using RNA transcripts as template. RT-PCR in the first round (using the HTBI primer set) targeted the TCR CDR3. Each CDR3 protein gets one entry after TCRdb re-called the multiplex PCR reads with MiXCR. This repertoire shows 800,000 or so distinct CDR3 sequences, around 38% found once; its top ten account for approximately 8.7%.

This TCR derives from a young man with Graves' hyperthyroidism. This chain connects TRBV7-3 to TRBJ2-2, with a possible D match to TRBD2 (5 bases). The sequencing sample was made of blood. CDR3 sequence: CASSLNSRERVSSGELFF. The CDR3, as DNA: TGTGCCAGCAGCTTGAATTCGAGGGAAAGGGTCTCGTCCGGGGAGCTGTTTTTT. Full variable domain (remainder filled in from reference TRBV7-3 and TRBJ2-2): GAGVSQTPSNKVTEKGKYVELRCDPISGHTALYWYRQSLGQGPEFLIYFQGTGAADDSGLPNDRFFAVRPEGSVSTLKIQRTERGDSAVYLCASSLNSRERVSSGELFFGEGSRLTVL.